Below are 23 T cell receptor beta chains sequenced from a single sample in a study of CD8 T cells in ankylosing spondylitis. TCRdb reprocessed the 5' RACE reads via MiXCR and lists one record per CDR3 protein. The data contain some 450,000 distinct CDR3 sequences, under 20% of them seen just once; the ten biggest clones take up under 1.2%. No cognate antigen is known for these TCRs. Broader study findings: Characteristic, it appeared, of ankylosing spondylitis blood was a TCR beta motif of fewer than 10 highly homologous variants.

Material: blood, either unsorted or a sorted T cell fraction (not recorded which). The receptors were sampled from a male donor with ankylosing spondylitis.

This clonotype was seen a few times. The rearrangement joins TRBV6-1 to TRBJ2-2; D is perhaps TRBD1 or TRBD2 (5 bases each). The V gene's germline CDR1 is MNHNS and CDR2 SASEGT. The CDR3 spans 15 residues. Trimming removed 6 bases from V and 3 bases from J, with 14 bases in between. In DNA, the CDR3 is TGTGCCAGCAGAACCGGACTGGGGGACACCGGGGAGCTGTTTTTT. This gives the protein CASRTGLGDTGELFF.

This chain connects TRBV9 to TRBJ1-1; D gene ambiguous. Trimming pared 2 bases from V and 3 bases from J, leaving 14 bases between. The germline V gene has CDR1 SGDLS and CDR2 YYNGEE. The CDR3 loop spans 15 amino acids. CDR3: CASSVVRFEDTEAFF. CDR3 coding DNA: TGTGCCAGCAGCGTCGTCCGTTTTGAAGACACTGAAGCTTTCTTT. Looking up the rest from reference TRBV9 and TRBJ1-1 gives the full variable domain: DSGVTQTPKHLITATGQRVTLRCSPRSGDLSVYWYQQSLDQGLQFLIQYYNGEERAKGNILERFSAQQFPDLHSELNLSSLELGDSALYFCASSVVRFEDTEAFFGQGTRLTVV.

Written as DNA, the CDR3 is TGCGCCAGCAAAGCAGACGGAGGCGGCACCTACGAGCAGTACTTC. Its translation: CASKADGGGTYEQYF. The chain is built from TRBV5-1 and TRBJ2-7; D may be TRBD2 (5 bases). The V gene's germline CDR1 is SGHRS and CDR2 YFSETQ. Between the trimmed V and J ends, which lost 6 bases and 2 bases, there was a span of 18 bases. This CDR3 comprises 15 residues.

This clonotype was counted at least ten times. The chain uses TRBV5-1 and TRBJ2-5; possible D gene TRBD1, 6 bases. The CDR3 has 15 residues. Germline V lookup: CDR1 SGHRS, CDR2 YFSETQ. The V gene lost 4 bases and the J gene lost 1 base, with 14 bases spanning the gap. The DNA of the CDR3 is TGCGCCAGCAGCCTGTTTGGACAGATCCAAGAGACCCAGTACTTC. This codes for CASSLFGQIQETQYF.

This sequence joins TRBV28 and TRBJ2-7; D is uncertain. Trimming cost V 3 bases and J 10 bases, with 16 bases left between them. This CDR3 region has 13 residues. Germline V gene sequence: CDR1 MDHEN, CDR2 SYDVKM. The CDR3 sequence is CASSLGVGWLQYF. DNA for the CDR3: TGTGCCAGCAGTTTGGGTGTGGGGTGGCTCCAGTACTTC.

The chain joins TRBV6-5 to TRBJ2-7; 10 bases align to TRBD1. The CDR3 consists of 14 residues. The trim removed 5 bases at V and 6 bases at J, leaving 7 bases unmatched. The germline V gene has CDR1 MNHEY and CDR2 SVGAGI. CDR3 in amino acids: CASSNRDRGLEQYF. The CDR3 nucleotides read TGTGCCAGCAGTAACCGGGACAGGGGCCTCGAGCAGTACTTC.

This chain joins TRBV27 and TRBJ2-7; possibly TRBD1 for D (5 bases). The germline gives CDR1 MNHEY, CDR2 SMNVEV (reference sequence). This CDR3 is 13 amino acids long. Trimming pared 7 bases from V and 4 bases from J, leaving 14 bases between. The CDR3 DNA reads as TGTGCCAGCAAAAGGCCAGGGAAGTACGAGCAGTACTTC. Protein product: CASKRPGKYEQYF.

The chain combines TRBV12-3 or TRBV12-4 with TRBJ1-1; D is uncertain. Between the trimmed V and J ends, which lost 5 bases and 7 bases, there was a span of 14 bases. CDR3 length: 13 residues. For the CDR3, the DNA is TGTGCCAGCAGTCCGAACGGACGGAGTGAAGCTTTCTTT. Its translation is CASSPNGRSEAFF.

The chain uses TRBV6-5 and TRBJ1-2; D ambiguous. V was clipped by 2 bases and J by 3 bases, with 10 bases between them. The CDR3 totals 14 residues. Germline loops: CDR1 MNHEY, CDR2 SVGAGI. CDR3 region: CASSYRPGDYGYTF. The CDR3 coding sequence is TGTGCCAGCAGTTACCGCCCAGGAGACTATGGCTACACCTTC.

This clonotype was observed a few times. The chain joins TRBV7-9 to TRBJ1-1, with D hard to call. Trimming stripped 1 base from V and 2 bases from J, with 8 bases between. Germline V lookup: CDR1 SEHNR, CDR2 FQNEAQ (reference sequence). The CDR3 runs to 14 residues. CDR3 sequence reads: CASSLERSNTEAFF. In nucleotides, the CDR3 is TGTGCCAGCAGCTTAGAGCGGAGCAACACTGAAGCTTTCTTT.

This clonotype was seen a few times. V and J are TRBV6-1 and TRBJ2-5; D possibly corresponds to TRBD2 (5 bases). The germline gives CDR1 MNHNS, CDR2 SASEGT. Trimming took off 3 bases at V and 7 bases at J, with 9 bases between the two ends. The CDR3 totals 12 residues. This CDR3 reads CASSDPGRTQYF. The CDR3 DNA reads TGTGCCAGCAGTGACCCGGGAAGGACCCAGTACTTC.

This clonotype was detected only a few times. The chain joins TRBV6-2 or TRBV6-3 to TRBJ2-2; TRBD2 matches at 11 bases. Per the germline V gene, CDR1 is MNHEY and CDR2 is SVGEGT. J lost 4 bases, V lost 0 bases, and 7 bases had no gene match. This CDR3 has 18 amino acids. CDR3 amino acids: CASSYSWLAGGGTGELFF. As DNA, the CDR3 is TGTGCCAGCAGTTACTCTTGGCTAGCGGGGGGAGGCACCGGGGAGCTGTTTTTT.

Of note for this clonotype: At one end, the junction sequence differs from germline, possibly due to a read error. CDR3 nucleotides: TGTACCAGCAGTTTAGCGCTTGCGGGACAGGGTCGCGGGGAGCTGTTTTTT. Its translation is CTSSLALAGQGRGELFF. V gene TRBV12-3 or TRBV12-4 combines with J gene TRBJ2-2; 9 bases line up with TRBD1. This CDR3 contains 17 residues.

The chain is built from TRBV19 and TRBJ2-3; maybe TRBD2 (6 bases). V lost 4 bases, J lost 0 bases, and 8 bases lay in between. Germline values: CDR1 LNHDA, CDR2 SQIVND (reference sequence). The length of the CDR3 is 14 residues. The CDR3 DNA reads as TGTGCCAGTAGTAAGACTAGGAGCACAGATACGCAGTATTTT. The encoded protein is CASSKTRSTDTQYF.

J is TRBJ2-7 and V is TRBV13; the D is unclear. The CDR3 covers 15 residues. Germline loops: CDR1 PRHDT, CDR2 FYEKMQ (reference sequence). V lost 0 bases and J 0 bases, leaving 9 bases between the germline ends. As DNA, the CDR3 is TGTGCCAGCAGCTTAGGGAGGTCAAGCTCCTACGAGCAGTACTTC. This gives the protein CASSLGRSSSYEQYF.

This sequence joins TRBV19 and TRBJ2-2; TRBD2 matches at 8 bases. The CDR3 has 16 amino acids. The junction had 9 bases not matched to a gene; V was cut back by 9 bases and J by 0 bases. The V gene's germline CDR1 is LNHDA and CDR2 SQIVND (reference sequence). The CDR3 sequence: CASINTGLANTGELFF. In nucleotides, the CDR3 is TGTGCCAGCATAAATACGGGACTAGCGAACACCGGGGAGCTGTTTTTT.

The gene calls are TRBV12-3 or TRBV12-4 and TRBJ2-2; 10 bases are shared with TRBD2. Trimming took 6 bases from V and 3 from J; bases not matched to a gene: 10. CDR3 size: 17 residues. In nucleotides, the CDR3 is TGTGCCAGCAGCCCCCCTCTAGCGGGGGAGCACACCGGGGAGCTGTTTTTT. Translating it yields CASSPPLAGEHTGELFF.

This clonotype was counted a few times. V is TRBV15 and J is TRBJ2-7; D assignment may be TRBD1 or TRBD2 (5 bases each). The CDR3 extends over 16 amino acids. In germline, CDR1 is LNHNV, CDR2 YYDKDF (reference sequence). Trimming took 2 bases from V and 3 from J, leaving 17 bases between them. The CDR3 here is CATSRITGTAIYEQYF. In DNA, the CDR3 is TGTGCCACCAGCAGAATTACCGGGACCGCGATCTACGAGCAGTACTTC.

V usage is TRBV7-2 and J usage is TRBJ1-1; D not resolved. Deletions cut 2 bases from V and 1 base from J, with 11 bases between. Germline loops: CDR1 SGHTA, CDR2 FQGNSA. This CDR3 contains 15 residues. CDR3 DNA sequence: TGTGCCAGCAGCTTACTAAATCCGGCGAACACTGAAGCTTTCTTT. Encoded protein: CASSLLNPANTEAFF.

The genes are TRBV27 and TRBJ2-6; 9 positions agree with TRBD1. This CDR3 contains 17 residues. From germline, CDR1 is MNHEY and CDR2 SMNVEV (reference sequence). J lost 0 bases, V lost 5 bases, and 5 bases had no gene match. The DNA for the CDR3 is TGTGCCAGCAGTCGGGACAGGGAACACTCTGGGGCCAACGTCCTGACTTTC. It codes for CASSRDREHSGANVLTF.

The rearrangement uses TRBV3-1 and TRBJ2-2, with D uncertain. Trimming removed 3 bases from V and 4 bases from J, with 6 bases in between. The CDR3 is 13 amino acids. Germline V gives CDR1 LGHDT, CDR2 YNNKEL (reference sequence). CDR3 coding DNA: TGTGCCAGCAGCCATTATAGCACCGGGGAGCTGTTTTTT. Its protein is CASSHYSTGELFF. The full variable domain, completed using reference TRBV3-1 and TRBJ2-2, is DTAVSQTPKYLVTQMGNDKSIKCEQNLGHDTMYWYKQDSKKFLKIMFSYNNKELIINETVPNRFSPKSPDKAHLNLHINSLELGDSAVYFCASSHYSTGELFFGEGSRLTVL.

The chain recombines TRBV4-2 with TRBJ2-3; 8 bases align to TRBD2. Germline V gene data show CDR1 as LGHNA and CDR2 as YNFKEQ. J gave up 11 bases and V 0 bases, and 13 bases lay outside the gene matches. The CDR3 length is 16 residues. The CDR3 here is CASSQESGTRLWGQYF. The CDR3 nucleotides read TGTGCCAGCAGCCAAGAGTCCGGGACTAGGCTTTGGGGGCAGTATTTT.

This clonotype occurred a few times. This chain uses TRBV3-1 with TRBJ1-1; a possible D gene is TRBD1 (5 bases). This CDR3 has 17 residues. The V gene lost 0 bases and the J gene lost 5 bases, with 19 bases spanning the gap. Germline values: CDR1 LGHDT, CDR2 YNNKEL (reference sequence). The CDR3 region has the DNA TGTGCCAGCAGCCAAGATCTTCGCCCCCGCTGGGGGACTGAAGCTTTCTTT. The encoded protein is CASSQDLRPRWGTEAFF.